These 17 T cell receptor beta chains share one sample of origin, sequenced in a study of shared clonotypes between healthy human individuals (dated by TCRdb to 2019 to 2021). The library was produced with the immunoSEQ multiplex PCR assay. The table was pulled from immuneACCESS by TCRdb, which kept in-frame rearrangements only. Such tables lose some clones; where checked, under half of the loss comes from unresolved V genes, and the rest has no known cause. For this sample there are approximately 640,000 clones; 72% appear just once. Of the sample, 1.8% is held by the ten largest clones. The sequencing sample was made of memory CD4+ T cells sorted from blood. What the cell subset or site label conveys for this sample: CD45RA-negative fraction. All receptors derive from a woman in her twenties or thirties in good health.

This clone was detected once. The chain employs TRBV7-9 and TRBJ2-7; no reliable D call. V was shortened by 1 base and J by 6 bases, with 13 bases between the two germline ends. CDR1 is SEHNR and CDR2 is FQNEAQ in the germline V gene (reference sequence). The CDR3 totals 14 residues. Written as DNA, the CDR3 is TGTGCCAGCAGCTTAGTTGGGCCCACCGGCGAGCAGTACTTC. Translating it yields CASSLVGPTGEQYF.

The chain recombines TRBV7-9 with TRBJ2-7, with 8 bases that match TRBD2. CDR3 length: 14 amino acids. Germline trimming cut 5 bases from V and 3 bases from J; bases unmatched to any gene: 6. Germline V lookup: CDR1 SEHNR, CDR2 FQNEAQ (reference sequence). The CDR3 loop is CASSREGPHYEQYF. CDR3 bases: TGTGCCAGCAGCCGGGAGGGGCCCCACTACGAGCAGTACTTC.

This clone was found many times. The chain couples TRBV5-1 to TRBJ1-2, with D tentatively TRBD1 (6 bases). V was trimmed by 2 bases and J by 5 bases, leaving 22 bases between them. The V gene's germline CDR1 is SGHRS and CDR2 YFSETQ. The CDR3 consists of 17 residues. CDR3 DNA sequence: TGCGCCAGCAGCTTTAGGACAGCGCCTAACCGTGGGTATGGCTACACCTTC. Translation: CASSFRTAPNRGYGYTF.

This clone was seen repeatedly, ten times or more. The genes are TRBV28 and TRBJ2-1, with D tentatively TRBD2 (5 bases). Germline V CDR1 and CDR2: MDHEN, SYDVKM. CDR3 length: 14 residues. Deletions cut 8 bases from V and 13 bases from J, with 24 bases between. The CDR3 coding sequence is TGTGCCAGCTCCAGGTTGAGGGCCTCGTGGGTTCAGTTCTTC. Protein product: CASSRLRASWVQFF.

The chain uses TRBV7-9 and TRBJ1-1; D is ambiguous. This CDR3 contains 13 residues. Between the trimmed V and J ends, which lost 5 bases and 4 bases, there was a span of 11 bases. Germline CDR1 SEHNR, CDR2 FQNEAQ (reference sequence). CDR3 amino acids: CASSVPVVTEAFF. Written as DNA, the CDR3 is TGTGCCAGCAGCGTCCCGGTTGTCACTGAAGCTTTCTTT. Full variable domain (outside the CDR3, taken from reference TRBV7-9 and TRBJ1-1): DTGVSQNPRHKITKRGQNVTFRCDPISEHNRLYWYRQTLGQGPEFLTYFQNEAQLEKSRLLSDRFSAERPKGSFSTLEIQRTEQGDSAMYLCASSVPVVTEAFFGQGTRLTVV.

This clone occurred a few times. This chain joins TRBV6-4 and TRBJ2-1, with 9 bases lining up with TRBD1. This CDR3 comprises 16 residues. The germline V gene has CDR1 MRHNA and CDR2 SNTAGT. V gave up 3 bases and J gave up 5 bases; unmatched junction bases: 8. The CDR3 loop is CASSDYVGQGHNEQFF. CDR3 coding DNA: TGTGCCAGCAGTGATTATGTGGGACAGGGACACAATGAGCAGTTCTTC.

This sequence joins TRBV19 and TRBJ1-5, with 7 bases fitting TRBD1. Trimming cost V 9 bases and J 5 bases; bases outside gene matches: 10. CDR1 is LNHDA and CDR2 is SQIVND in the germline V gene (reference sequence). This CDR3 region has 14 residues. The CDR3: CASSTSGGDQPQHF. CDR3 in DNA: TGTGCCAGCTCTACCTCAGGGGGGGATCAGCCCCAGCATTTT.

The chain joins TRBV19 to TRBJ2-1, with D possibly being TRBD1 (6 bases). Germline CDR1 is LNHDA and CDR2 is SQIVND (reference sequence). There are 15 residues in the CDR3. Between the trimmed V and J ends, which lost 7 bases and 0 bases, there was a span of 13 bases. CDR3 DNA sequence: TGTGCCAGTATTGCGGACAGAAACTCCTACAATGAGCAGTTCTTC. This gives the protein CASIADRNSYNEQFF.

The chain employs TRBV19 and TRBJ1-1; tentative D call: TRBD1 (5 bases). Germline values: CDR1 LNHDA, CDR2 SQIVND (reference sequence). The CDR3 loop spans 15 amino acids. Trimming stripped 1 base from V and 5 bases from J, with 14 bases between. The CDR3 here is CASSIAGRVGTEAFF. Here the CDR3 DNA reads TGTGCCAGTAGTATAGCCGGCAGGGTGGGGACTGAAGCTTTCTTT.

The chain uses TRBV7-9 and TRBJ1-5; D might be TRBD1 (6 bases). Trimming cost V 5 bases and J 4 bases, with 15 bases left between them. The CDR3 sequence is 15 residues long. Germline V gene data show CDR1 as SEHNR and CDR2 as FQNEAQ (reference sequence). CDR3 coding DNA: TGTGCCAGCAGCCAAGGTTTGGACAGTAATCAGCCCCAGCATTTT. Encoded protein: CASSQGLDSNQPQHF.

V usage is TRBV27 and J usage is TRBJ2-3; 10 bases align to TRBD2. Trimming removed 5 bases from V and 4 bases from J; junction bases left unmatched: 6. CDR1 MNHEY and CDR2 SMNVEV come from the germline V gene (reference sequence). The CDR3 extends over 15 amino acids. CDR3 residues: CASSDLAGAPDTQYF. The CDR3 nucleotides read TGTGCCAGCAGTGACCTAGCGGGAGCACCAGATACGCAGTATTTT.

In this sample, this clone turned up many times. V and J are TRBV29-1 and TRBJ2-2, with D perhaps matching TRBD1 or TRBD2 (5 bases each). V dropped 7 bases and J dropped 3 bases, with 15 bases sitting between them. CDR1 is SQVTM, CDR2 ANQGSEA, per germline. The CDR3 is 14 amino acids. CDR3 residues: CSAQEGTYTGELFF. In DNA, the CDR3 is TGCAGCGCTCAAGAAGGGACCTACACCGGGGAGCTGTTTTTT.

J is TRBJ2-7 and V is TRBV5-1; the D gene is possibly TRBD2 (5 bases). This CDR3 spans 15 amino acids. V lost 1 base and J 3 bases, leaving 14 bases between the germline ends. Germline assignment: CDR1 SGHRS and CDR2 YFSETQ. The CDR3 sequence is CASSLIPGTNYEQYF. Here the CDR3 DNA reads TGCGCCAGCAGCTTGATTCCGGGAACTAACTACGAGCAGTACTTC.

The rearrangement links TRBV28 to TRBJ2-7; 9 nucleotides line up with TRBD2. Trimming at V came to 3 bases and at J to 3 bases, leaving 15 bases not matched to a gene. Germline V CDR1 and CDR2: MDHEN, SYDVKM. This CDR3 is built from 18 residues. CDR3 coding DNA: TGTGCCAGCAGTTTCGGGGGTTTGGGTAGCGGGAGTATCTACGAGCAGTACTTC. Translating it yields CASSFGGLGSGSIYEQYF.

This clone has just one count. The chain has TRBV5-6 and TRBJ2-7; TRBD1 is a possible D gene (6 bases). The CDR3 consists of 13 residues. V was shortened by 4 bases and J by 0 bases, with 8 bases between the two germline ends. CDR1 and CDR2 from the germline V gene are SGHDT and YYEEEE. The CDR3 DNA reads as TGTGCCAGCAGCGAGGACAGCTCCTACGAGCAGTACTTC. Amino acid sequence: CASSEDSSYEQYF.

This clone was observed a handful of times. In the same sample, other DNA sequences code for this CDR3. V gene TRBV11-2 combines with J gene TRBJ2-5, with 11 bases fitting TRBD2. The germline CDR1 and CDR2 sequences are SGHAT and FQNNGV. V was clipped by 5 bases and J by 0 bases; unmatched bases: 2. This CDR3 contains 15 residues. The DNA of the CDR3 is TGTGCCAGCAGCCGGGGACTAGCGGACCAAGAGACCCAGTACTTC. Translated, it gives CASSRGLADQETQYF.

This chain links TRBV7-2 with TRBJ2-3; 8 bases match TRBD2. Trimming removed 5 bases from V and 1 base from J; junction bases left unmatched: 11. There are 17 residues in the CDR3. Germline V gene lookup returns CDR1 SGHTA and CDR2 FQGNSA. In nucleotides, the CDR3 is TGTGCCAGCAGCAAGGGGGGCGGACTAGCCGGCACAGATACGCAGTATTTT. Protein sequence: CASSKGGGLAGTDTQYF.